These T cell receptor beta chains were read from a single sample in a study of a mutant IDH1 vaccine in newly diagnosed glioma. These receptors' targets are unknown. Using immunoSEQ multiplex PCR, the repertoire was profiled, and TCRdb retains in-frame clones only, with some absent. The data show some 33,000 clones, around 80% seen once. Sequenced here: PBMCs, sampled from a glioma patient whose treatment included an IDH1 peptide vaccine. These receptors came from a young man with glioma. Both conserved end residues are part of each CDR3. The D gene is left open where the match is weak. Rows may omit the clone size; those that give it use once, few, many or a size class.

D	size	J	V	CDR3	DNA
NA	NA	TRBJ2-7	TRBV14	CASSRNALTGEQYF	TGTGCCAGCAGCCGTAATGCTTTGACCGGGGAGCAGTACTTC
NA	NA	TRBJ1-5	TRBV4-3	CASSQGEWGYNQPQHF	TGCGCCAGCAGCCAAGGGGAGTGGGGATACAATCAGCCCCAGCATTTT
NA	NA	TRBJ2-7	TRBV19	CASSKDRRRGDYEQYF	TGTGCCAGTAGTAAGGACAGAAGAAGGGGGGACTACGAGCAGTACTTC
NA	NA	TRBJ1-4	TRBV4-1	CASSQGSGNEKLFF	TGCGCCAGCAGCCAAGGGAGCGGTAATGAAAAACTGTTTTTT
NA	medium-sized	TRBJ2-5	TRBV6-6	CASSYSQDQETQYF	TGTGCCAGCAGTTACTCCCAGGACCAAGAGACCCAGTACTTC
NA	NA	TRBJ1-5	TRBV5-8	CASSLVGQGEPQHF	TGTGCCAGCAGCTTGGTGGGCCAGGGTGAGCCCCAGCATTTT
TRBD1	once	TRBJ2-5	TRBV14	CASSHSGQGRIQYF	TGTGCCAGCAGCCACAGTGGACAGGGGAGGATCCAGTACTTC
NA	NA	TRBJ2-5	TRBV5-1	CASSSPGPRSGTQYF	TGCGCCAGCAGCTCACCGGGACCCCGCAGCGGGACCCAGTACTTC
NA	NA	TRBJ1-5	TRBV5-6	CASREWDGAIQPQHF	TGTGCCAGCAGGGAATGGGACGGGGCCATTCAGCCCCAGCATTTT
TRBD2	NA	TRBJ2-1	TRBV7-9	CASSSASSGRAHEQFF	TGTGCCAGCAGCTCCGCCTCTAGCGGGAGGGCCCATGAGCAGTTCTTC
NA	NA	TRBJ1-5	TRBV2	CASNRLALWNSNQPQHF	TGTGCCAGCAACAGGCTCGCCCTATGGAATAGCAATCAGCCCCAGCATTTT
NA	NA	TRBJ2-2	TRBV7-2	CASSLRTGTGELFF	TGTGCCAGCAGCCTCCGGACCGGGACCGGGGAGCTGTTTTTT
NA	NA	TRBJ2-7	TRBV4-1	CASSQPGVTHEQYF	TGCGCCAGCAGCCAACCCGGGGTAACCCACGAGCAGTACTTC
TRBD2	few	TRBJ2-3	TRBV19	CASSNGLAADTQYF	TGTGCCAGTAGTAATGGACTAGCTGCAGATACGCAGTATTTT
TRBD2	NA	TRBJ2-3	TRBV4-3	CASSQDLLAASTDTQYF	TGCGCCAGCAGCCAAGATCTCCTAGCGGCTAGCACAGATACGCAGTATTTT
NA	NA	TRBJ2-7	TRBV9	CASSQRTTGIGEQYF	TGTGCCAGCAGCCAGAGGACCACAGGGATCGGCGAGCAGTACTTC
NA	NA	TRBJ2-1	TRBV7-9	CASSLADGSGNNEQFF	TGTGCCAGCAGCTTAGCCGATGGTAGCGGCAACAATGAGCAGTTCTTC
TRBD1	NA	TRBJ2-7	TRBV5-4	CASSFQGAREQYF	TGTGCCAGCAGCTTCCAGGGGGCGCGGGAGCAGTACTTC
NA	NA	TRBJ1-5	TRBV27	CASSGTRGQPQHF	TGTGCCAGCAGTGGGACCCGCGGTCAGCCCCAGCATTTT
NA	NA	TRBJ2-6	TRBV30	CAHEGQVRSGANVLTF	TGTGCTCACGAAGGGCAGGTACGCTCTGGGGCCAACGTCCTGACTTTC
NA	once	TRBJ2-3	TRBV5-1	CASSLARDPSPLTQYF	TGCGCCAGCAGCTTGGCCAGGGACCCCTCCCCCCTAACGCAGTATTTT
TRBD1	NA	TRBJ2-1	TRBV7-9	CASSMRTGIYEQFF	TGTGCCAGCAGCATGAGGACAGGGATATATGAGCAGTTCTTC